This TCR beta chain is drawn from a study of lymphopenia after photon versus proton radiotherapy. Points from the study as a whole: After the lymphocyte nadir, photon-treated repertoires showed oligoclonal expansion, especially of CD8+ Temra cells.

Comment on this clone: Antigen: not known.

V dropped 5 bases and J dropped 2 bases, with 3 bases sitting between them. The length of the CDR3 is 11 residues. CDR1 is SGHRS and CDR2 is YFSETQ in the germline V gene. Sequencing used immunoSEQ multiplex PCR; TCRdb keeps in-frame clones, though not all of them. Of 25,000 to 30,000 clones in the sample, roughly 86% were seen once. The V and J genes are TRBV5-1 and TRBJ2-3; D unresolved. Sample: peripheral blood, taken from a patient treated with photon-based radiotherapy. This clonotype was sampled from a man in his fifties with gastric cancer. The CDR3 sequence: CASRFTDTQYF. CDR3 coding DNA: TGCGCCAGCAGATTCACAGATACGCAGTATTTT.